This T cell receptor (beta chain) comes out of a study of neurological immune-mediated disorders. The method for making cDNA was 5'RACE, and it used 10-nucleotide random UMIs. TCRdb independently ran MiXCR on the 5' RACE reads; one entry per CDR3 protein. The table has fewer than 30,000 distinct CDR3 sequences, under 15% seen once; the top ten hold under 20%. Sequencing used PBMCs. This sequence was found in a woman aged 35 to 49 with HTLV-1-associated myelopathy (HAM/TSP).

The CDR3 reads CASGSGVDLSYNEQFF. The CDR3 DNA reads TGTGCTAGTGGTTCAGGAGTCGACCTATCCTACAATGAGCAGTTCTTC. The rearrangement joins TRBV12-5 to TRBJ2-1; D unresolved. The germline V and J ends were trimmed by 4 bases and 1 base, with 14 bases remaining between them. Germline V lookup: CDR1 LGHNT, CDR2 FRNRAP. This CDR3 contains 16 residues.